Below are 19 T cell receptor beta chains sequenced from a single sample in a study of cytomegalovirus exposure and HLA in healthy donors. PCR employed 60 Vbeta and 13 Jbeta primers. Method: immunoSEQ multiplex PCR; TCRdb's copy keeps in-frame clones and lacks some. Of about 160,000 clones listed, roughly 73% were seen once; the top ten hold about 1.4%. Sequencing was done on a sample of PBMCs. The receptors here all came from a woman aged 30 to 39 in good health and CMV-seronegative.

The V and J genes are TRBV19 and TRBJ1-6, with D possibly TRBD1 on 5 matching bases. V was trimmed by 5 bases and J by 6 bases, leaving 17 bases between them. The length of the CDR3 is 16 residues. Germline loops: CDR1 LNHDA, CDR2 SQIVND (reference sequence). CDR3 sequence reads: CASSVTWAGGNSPLHF. CDR3 nucleotide sequence: TGTGCCAGTAGTGTTACATGGGCGGGGGGTAATTCACCCCTCCACTTT.

Written as DNA, the CDR3 is TGCGCCAGCAGCTCGAGGAGGATGAACACTGAAGCTTTCTTT. It encodes CASSSRRMNTEAFF. The chain recombines TRBV5-1 with TRBJ1-1; no clear D. The CDR3 contains 14 residues. With 3 bases removed from V and 0 bases from J, the gap between germline ends came to 9 bases. CDR1 SGHRS and CDR2 YFSETQ come from the germline V gene.

This chain links TRBV7-9 with TRBJ2-5, with D unresolved. The germline gives CDR1 SEHNR, CDR2 FQNEAQ (reference sequence). This CDR3 region has 14 residues. V gave up 5 bases and J gave up 5 bases, with 15 bases separating them. CDR3 sequence (DNA): TGTGCCAGCAGCCCTATCTTTCTTGAGGAGACCCAGTACTTC. Protein product: CASSPIFLEETQYF. Variable domain in full (rest from reference TRBV7-9 and TRBJ2-5): DTGVSQNPRHKITKRGQNVTFRCDPISEHNRLYWYRQTLGQGPEFLTYFQNEAQLEKSRLLSDRFSAERPKGSFSTLEIQRTEQGDSAMYLCASSPIFLEETQYFGPGTRLLVL.

The chain is built from TRBV9 and TRBJ2-7; 11 bases align to TRBD2. The CDR3 spans 17 residues. CDR1 is SGDLS and CDR2 is YYNGEE in the germline V gene. J gave up 3 bases and V 3 bases, and 11 bases lay outside the gene matches. Here the CDR3 DNA reads TGTGCCAGCAGCGCCGAAGGAGGGACTAGCGGTTTCTACGAGCAGTACTTC. Protein sequence: CASSAEGGTSGFYEQYF. The full variable domain, in which reference TRBV9 and TRBJ2-7 provide the parts outside the CDR3, is DSGVTQTPKHLITATGQRVTLRCSPRSGDLSVYWYQQSLDQGLQFLIQYYNGEERAKGNILERFSAQQFPDLHSELNLSSLELGDSALYFCASSAEGGTSGFYEQYFGPGTRLTVT.

This clone showed up just a few times. The V gene is TRBV4-1, the J gene TRBJ1-5; 7 positions match TRBD1. This CDR3 contains 16 residues. Losses at the gene ends were 4 bases for V and 2 bases for J; bases not matched to a gene: 8. Germline lookup yields CDR1 MGHRA and CDR2 YSYEKL. This chain's CDR3 is CASSRTGDVGNQPQHF. The CDR3 region has the DNA TGCGCCAGCAGCCGAACAGGGGACGTCGGCAATCAGCCCCAGCATTTT.

The rearrangement joins TRBV19 to TRBJ2-1, with D maybe TRBD1 (6 bases). V was shortened by 3 bases and J by 2 bases, with 8 bases between the two germline ends. Germline CDR1 is LNHDA and CDR2 is SQIVND (reference sequence). The CDR3 has 14 amino acids. In DNA, the CDR3 is TGTGCCAGTAGTATTACAGGGCCCTACAATGAGCAGTTCTTC. Translating gives CASSITGPYNEQFF.

The chain combines TRBV2 with TRBJ1-5; D might be TRBD1 (5 bases). Trimming removed 6 bases at V and 5 bases at J, with 11 bases between. The CDR3 is 13 amino acids. Germline-derived CDR1 and CDR2 are SNHLY and FYNNEI. CDR3 sequence reads: CASRSEGDQPQHF. The CDR3 region has the DNA TGTGCCAGCAGGTCCGAAGGGGATCAGCCCCAGCATTTT. Variable domain in full (rest from reference TRBV2 and TRBJ1-5): EPEVTQTPSHQVTQMGQEVILRCVPISNHLYFYWYRQILGQKVEFLVSFYNNEISEKSEIFDDQFSVERPDGSNFTLKIRSTKLEDSAMYFCASRSEGDQPQHFGDGTRLSIL.

The chain is built from TRBV4-2 and TRBJ1-4; D may be TRBD1 (5 bases). The CDR3 sequence is 16 residues long. Deletions cut 1 base from V and 7 bases from J, with 16 bases between. Germline-derived CDR1 and CDR2 are LGHNA and YNFKEQ. CDR3 in amino acids: CASSQVGGAAGEKLFF. CDR3 DNA: TGTGCCAGCAGCCAAGTTGGCGGGGCAGCAGGTGAAAAACTGTTTTTT.

The chain uses TRBV19 and TRBJ2-7; 8 bases are a match to TRBD1. CDR3 length: 13 amino acids. The germline gives CDR1 LNHDA, CDR2 SQIVND (reference sequence). The V and J ends lost 5 bases and 3 bases, in that order; junction bases with no gene match: 3. The CDR3 coding sequence is TGTGCCAGTAGTGACGACAGGGGCTACGAGCAGTACTTC. Amino acids: CASSDDRGYEQYF.

The chain joins TRBV10-3 to TRBJ2-2, with D maybe TRBD2 (5 bases). The V and J ends lost 3 bases and 5 bases respectively, with 7 bases between them. CDR1 is ENHRY, CDR2 SYGVKD, per germline. The CDR3 runs to 13 residues. In nucleotides, the CDR3 is TGTGCCATCAGTGATCGGGGAACCGGGGAGCTGTTTTTT. It codes for CAISDRGTGELFF.

The V call is TRBV5-6, the J call TRBJ1-5, with 9 bases identical to TRBD1. This CDR3 spans 12 amino acids. The trim removed 4 bases at V and 12 bases at J, leaving 5 bases unmatched. CDR1 is SGHDT and CDR2 is YYEEEE in the germline V gene. Here the CDR3 reads CASSPGTGIQHF. The CDR3, as DNA: TGTGCCAGCAGCCCCGGGACAGGGATCCAGCATTTT.

The chain is built from TRBV5-8 and TRBJ2-2; D unresolved. Trimming took 0 bases from V and 1 from J, leaving 10 bases between them. The CDR3 runs 16 residues. In germline, CDR1 is SGHTS, CDR2 YDEGEE. The CDR3 sequence: CASSLGVFRNTGELFF. The CDR3 DNA follows: TGTGCCAGCAGCTTGGGTGTGTTCCGGAACACCGGGGAGCTGTTTTTT.

This clone came up a few times. The rearrangement links TRBV7-2 to TRBJ1-1, with D perhaps TRBD1 (6 bases). The length of the CDR3 is 14 residues. CDR1 and CDR2 (germline): SGHTA, FQGNSA. Trimming cost V 5 bases and J 1 base, with 11 bases left between them. Written as DNA, the CDR3 is TGTGCCAGCAGCCTACAGGGAACGAACACTGAAGCTTTCTTT. Translation: CASSLQGTNTEAFF.

This chain links TRBV7-8 with TRBJ2-7; D possibly corresponds to TRBD1 (6 bases). V lost 2 bases to trimming and J lost 2 bases, with 10 bases between them. The CDR3 loop spans 14 amino acids. The germline V gene encodes CDR1 SGHVS and CDR2 FQNEAQ. Written as DNA, the CDR3 is TGTGCCAGCAGCTTACGGGACACAACCTACGAGCAGTACTTC. This translates into CASSLRDTTYEQYF.

The chain couples TRBV5-4 to TRBJ1-2, with 7 bases matching TRBD1. The CDR3 runs 13 residues. Germline loops: CDR1 SGHNT, CDR2 YYREEE (reference sequence). Losses at the gene ends were 5 bases for V and 5 bases for J; bases not matched to a gene: 6. The CDR3 here is CASRRQGEYGYTF. In nucleotides, the CDR3 is TGTGCCAGCAGGAGGCAGGGGGAATATGGCTACACCTTC.

This chain connects TRBV28 to TRBJ1-1; perhaps TRBD1 as D (6 bases). V was cut by 1 base and J by 0 bases, with 9 bases left in between. This CDR3 spans 15 amino acids. Germline V gives CDR1 MDHEN, CDR2 SYDVKM. CDR3 region: CASSLSGGMNTEAFF. The CDR3 bases are TGTGCCAGCAGTTTATCGGGGGGCATGAACACTGAAGCTTTCTTT.

For this clone: The sample holds other DNA sequences that translate to the same CDR3. Written as DNA, the CDR3 is TGCGCCAGCAGCTCCCAGGGGGACTATGGCTACACCTTC. Translated: CASSSQGDYGYTF. The chain is built from TRBV5-1 and TRBJ1-2; TRBD1 agrees at 7 bases. The CDR3 covers 13 residues. CDR1 is SGHRS, CDR2 YFSETQ, per germline. With V trimmed by 3 bases and J by 3 bases, 2 bases remained unmatched.

The chain couples TRBV7-9 to TRBJ1-3; no clear D. Trimming pared 1 base from V and 3 bases from J, leaving 10 bases between. Germline-derived CDR1 and CDR2 are SEHNR and FQNEAQ (reference sequence). The CDR3 covers 15 residues. CDR3 sequence: CASSLEGSGGNTIYF. As DNA, the CDR3 is TGTGCCAGCAGCTTAGAAGGGAGCGGTGGAAACACCATATATTTT.

The V and J genes are TRBV7-8 and TRBJ2-2; 8 bases align to TRBD1. The CDR3 runs 19 residues. Germline V lookup: CDR1 SGHVS, CDR2 FQNEAQ. Trimming took 4 bases from V and 0 from J; bases not matched to a gene: 13. CDR3 protein: CASSSSPGQVRANTGELFF. The CDR3 coding sequence is TGTGCCAGCAGCTCTTCACCGGGACAGGTCCGAGCGAACACCGGGGAGCTGTTTTTT. Based on the CDR3 plus reference TRBV7-8 and TRBJ2-2, the full variable domain is GAGVSQSPRYKVAKRGQDVALRCDPISGHVSLFWYQQALGQGPEFLTYFQNEAQLDKSGLPSDRFFAERPEGSVSTLKIQRTQQEDSAVYLCASSSSPGQVRANTGELFFGEGSRLTVL.